This T cell receptor beta chain was identified in a study of shared clonotypes between healthy human individuals. Study as a whole: CD4 naive and memory got three plates each, CD8 naive two, CD8 memory one. Points from the study as a whole: Apart from blood, nothing was sampled; tissue repertoires likely differ.

Germline trimming cut 4 bases from V and 2 bases from J; bases unmatched to any gene: 4. This CDR3 spans 15 amino acids. CDR1 is LNHDA, CDR2 SQIVND, per germline (reference sequence). On this clone: As yet, its antigen is unknown. This sample also contains other DNA sequences that code for the same CDR3.

Profiled with immunoSEQ multiplex PCR; TCRdb holds only in-frame clones, not every one. The sample contains around 2.3 million clones, under 97% of which appear only once. The receptor was isolated from a man aged 18 to 30 in good health. The chain couples TRBV19 to TRBJ1-2, with 10 bases that match TRBD1. Sequencing was done on a sample of naive CD4+ T cells sorted from blood. Subset in this sample: CD45RA+ positively selected. This chain's CDR3 is CASSRPGQGNYGYTF. CDR3 coding DNA: TGTGCCAGTAGTAGACCGGGACAGGGGAACTATGGCTACACCTTC. The full variable domain, in which reference TRBV19 and TRBJ1-2 provide the parts outside the CDR3, is DGGITQSPKYLFRKEGQNVTLSCEQNLNHDAMYWYRQDPGQGLRLIYYSQIVNDFQKGDIAEGYSVSREKKESFPLTVTSAQKNPTAFYLCASSRPGQGNYGYTFGSGTRLTVV.